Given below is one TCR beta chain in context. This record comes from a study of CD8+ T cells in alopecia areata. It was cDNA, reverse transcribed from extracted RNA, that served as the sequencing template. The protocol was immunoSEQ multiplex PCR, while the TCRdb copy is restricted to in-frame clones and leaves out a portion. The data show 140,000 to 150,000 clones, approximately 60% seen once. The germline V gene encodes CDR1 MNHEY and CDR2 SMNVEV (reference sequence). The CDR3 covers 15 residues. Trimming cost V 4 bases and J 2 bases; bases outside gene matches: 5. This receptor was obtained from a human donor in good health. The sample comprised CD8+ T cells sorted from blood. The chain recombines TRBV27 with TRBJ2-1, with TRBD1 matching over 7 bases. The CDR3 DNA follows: TGTGCCAGCAGTTCACGACAGGGCGCCTACAATGAGCAGTTCTTC. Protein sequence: CASSSRQGAYNEQFF.